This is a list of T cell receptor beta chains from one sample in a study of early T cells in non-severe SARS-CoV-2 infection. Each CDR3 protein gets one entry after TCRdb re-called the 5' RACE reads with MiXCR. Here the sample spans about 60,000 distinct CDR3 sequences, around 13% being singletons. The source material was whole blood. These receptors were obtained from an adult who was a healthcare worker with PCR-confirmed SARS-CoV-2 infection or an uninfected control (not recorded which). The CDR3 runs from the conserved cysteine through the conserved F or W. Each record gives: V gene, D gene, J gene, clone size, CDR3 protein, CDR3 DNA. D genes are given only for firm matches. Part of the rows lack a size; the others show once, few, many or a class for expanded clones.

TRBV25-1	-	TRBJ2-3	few	CASRASGTDTQYF	TGTGCCAGCAGGGCTAGCGGCACAGATACGCAGTATTTT
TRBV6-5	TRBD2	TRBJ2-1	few	CASSYVAGDLPNNEQFF	TGTGCCAGCAGTTACGTGGCGGGGGACCTGCCGAACAATGAGCAGTTCTTC
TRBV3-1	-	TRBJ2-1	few	CASSQLVGNEQFF	TGTGCCAGCAGCCAACTCGTCGGCAATGAGCAGTTCTTC
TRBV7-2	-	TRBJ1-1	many	CASSLVGLHTEAFF	TGTGCCAGCAGCTTAGTGGGACTACACACTGAAGCTTTCTTT
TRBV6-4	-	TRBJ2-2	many	CASSEWDGELFF	TGTGCCAGCAGTGAATGGGACGGGGAGCTGTTTTTT
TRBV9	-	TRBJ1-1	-	CASSVAVRNTEAFF	TGTGCCAGCAGCGTAGCTGTCAGGAACACTGAAGCTTTCTTT
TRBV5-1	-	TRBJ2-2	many	CASSEQNTGELFF	TGCGCCAGCAGCGAACAGAATACCGGGGAGCTGTTTTTT
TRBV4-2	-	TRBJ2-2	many	CASTPQGGFTGELFF	TGTGCCAGCACCCCACAGGGAGGGTTTACCGGGGAGCTGTTTTTT
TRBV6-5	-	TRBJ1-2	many	CASSRRGSGGYTF	TGTGCCAGCAGCCGGAGGGGGAGCGGGGGCTACACCTTC
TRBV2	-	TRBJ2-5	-	CASSLGVEETQYF	TGTGCCAGCTCCTTGGGGGTCGAGGAGACCCAGTACTTC
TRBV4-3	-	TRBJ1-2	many	CASSQVGSGSNYGYTF	TGCGCCAGCAGCCAAGTTGGCAGCGGGTCGAACTATGGCTACACCTTC